This entry lists 16 T cell receptor beta chains sequenced from one sample in a study of cytomegalovirus exposure and HLA in healthy donors. PCR was performed using 60 Vbeta and 13 Jbeta primers. Some clones are missing from TCRdb's copy, which holds only in-frame ones; the method was immunoSEQ multiplex PCR. In the table there are fewer than 250,000 clones, roughly four fifths of which are singletons. Material for sequencing was PBMCs. The receptors shown here come from a girl aged 2-10 years in good health and CMV-seronegative.

The V gene is TRBV19, the J gene TRBJ2-3; TRBD2 matches at 10 bases. The CDR3 has 15 residues. The V and J ends lost 10 bases and 9 bases, in that order; junction bases with no gene match: 16. Per the germline V gene, CDR1 is LNHDA and CDR2 is SQIVND (reference sequence). The CDR3 DNA reads TGTGCCACCCTTTCGACTAGCGGGTTACCTTGGACGCAGTATTTT. Amino acid sequence: CATLSTSGLPWTQYF.

V usage is TRBV6-5 and J usage is TRBJ2-2, with TRBD1 identical over 8 bases. Unmatched junction bases numbered 3, after V lost 5 bases and J lost 7 bases. The CDR3 runs 13 residues. Germline V gene sequence: CDR1 MNHEY, CDR2 SVGAGI. The DNA of the CDR3 is TGTGCCAGCAGTCGGACAGGGTTCGGGGAGCTGTTTTTT. It encodes CASSRTGFGELFF.

This rearrangement joins TRBV6-1 to TRBJ1-2; no firm D call. The length of the CDR3 is 19 residues. V gave up 0 bases and J gave up 0 bases, with 20 bases separating them. Germline V gene data show CDR1 as MNHNS and CDR2 as SASEGT. DNA for the CDR3: TGTGCCAGCAGTGAAGCTGTAAGCAACGTTAAGTTAGCTAACTATGGCTACACCTTC. It translates to CASSEAVSNVKLANYGYTF.

This chain uses TRBV27 with TRBJ2-7; 7 bases match TRBD2. The CDR3 contains 16 residues. V lost 0 bases to trimming and J lost 3 bases; unmatched junction nucleotides: 8. Germline CDR1 reads MNHEY; CDR2 reads SMNVEV (reference sequence). DNA of the CDR3: TGTGCCAGCAGTTTATCCAGCGGGAAGGGCTACTACGAGCAGTACTTC. Encoded protein: CASSLSSGKGYYEQYF.

The sample holds a few counts of this clone. V and J are TRBV9 and TRBJ2-2; 7 positions match TRBD1. This CDR3 spans 16 amino acids. V dropped 4 bases and J dropped 3; count of bases not matched to a gene: 9. In germline, CDR1 is SGDLS, CDR2 YYNGEE. The CDR3 coding sequence is TGTGCCAGCAGCCGGGACAGACAACATTACACCGGGGAGCTGTTTTTT. It encodes CASSRDRQHYTGELFF. Combining the CDR3 with reference TRBV9 and TRBJ2-2 gives the whole variable domain DSGVTQTPKHLITATGQRVTLRCSPRSGDLSVYWYQQSLDQGLQFLIQYYNGEERAKGNILERFSAQQFPDLHSELNLSSLELGDSALYFCASSRDRQHYTGELFFGEGSRLTVL.

As to this clone: The same CDR3 arises from other DNA sequences in this sample as well. The CDR3 DNA reads as TGTGCCAGCAGTTTCCAATTTCCCAAAGAGACCCAGTACTTC. Protein sequence: CASSFQFPKETQYF. The chain employs TRBV7-3 and TRBJ2-5; D call uncertain. Germline V gene sequence: CDR1 SGHTA, CDR2 FQGTGA. CDR3 length equals 14 residues. Trimming left V 6 bases short and J 3 bases short, with 14 bases between.

This clone occurred a few times. The chain joins TRBV6-1 to TRBJ2-7; 13 bases agree with TRBD2. Germline V CDR1 and CDR2: MNHNS, SASEGT. V trimming: 3 bases; J trimming: 3 bases; junction bases outside the gene matches: 5. The CDR3 consists of 16 residues. The CDR3 coding sequence is TGTGCCAGCAGTGACGCCGGGACTAGCGGGGTCTACGAGCAGTACTTC. It is translated as CASSDAGTSGVYEQYF.

V gene TRBV5-5 combines with J gene TRBJ1-5; the D is unclear. With 1 base removed from V and 0 bases from J, the gap between germline ends came to 8 bases. The CDR3 spans 15 residues. In germline, CDR1 is SGHKS, CDR2 YYEKEE (reference sequence). CDR3 amino acids: CASSLSTDSNQPQHF. CDR3 coding DNA: TGTGCCAGCAGCTTGAGTACAGATAGCAATCAGCCCCAGCATTTT.

The rearrangement joins TRBV5-1 to TRBJ2-5; 8 nucleotides align to TRBD2. Germline CDR1 is SGHRS and CDR2 is YFSETQ. This CDR3 has 16 amino acids. With 2 bases clipped from V and 2 bases from J, the junction kept 8 bases outside the gene matches. CDR3 sequence reads: CASSLGSGTFQETQYF. The CDR3, as DNA: TGCGCCAGCAGCTTAGGTAGCGGGACGTTTCAAGAGACCCAGTACTTC.

This clone came up a few times. This chain connects TRBV7-6 to TRBJ2-1; 10 nucleotides agree with TRBD2. Trimming cost V 5 bases and J 8 bases; bases outside gene matches: 15. Per germline, CDR1 SGHVS and CDR2 FNYEAQ. The CDR3 consists of 17 residues. Here the CDR3 DNA reads TGTGCCAGCAGCCTCCTGGCGGGACTAGCGAATCAATATGAGCAGTTCTTC. The encoded protein is CASSLLAGLANQYEQFF.

The chain couples TRBV5-1 to TRBJ2-7; 11 bases agree with TRBD2. V gave up 4 bases and J gave up 3 bases; unmatched junction bases: 12. The CDR3 runs to 17 residues. Looked up from germline, CDR1 is SGHRS and CDR2 is YFSETQ. CDR3 region: CASSLGLAADTHYEQYF. CDR3 in DNA: TGCGCCAGCAGCCTGGGACTAGCGGCCGACACACACTACGAGCAGTACTTC. The full variable domain, its missing parts supplied by reference TRBV5-1 and TRBJ2-7, is KAGVTQTPRYLIKTRGQQVTLSCSPISGHRSVSWYQQTPGQGLQFLFEYFSETQRNKGNFPGRFSGRQFSNSRSEMNVSTLELGDSALYLCASSLGLAADTHYEQYFGPGTRLTVT.

The CDR3 reads CASSTQGDYGYTF. CDR3 coding DNA: TGTGCCAGCAGCACTCAGGGTGACTATGGCTACACCTTC. The rearrangement uses TRBV5-5 and TRBJ1-2, with TRBD1 as a possible D gene (5 bases). The CDR3 is made up of 13 amino acids. Germline V CDR1 and CDR2: SGHKS, YYEKEE (reference sequence). Trimming pared 4 bases from V and 3 bases from J, leaving 10 bases between.

The chain is built from TRBV5-4 and TRBJ2-2; 9 nucleotides align to TRBD1. V dropped 4 bases and J dropped 6; count of bases not matched to a gene: 7. The CDR3 length is 15 residues. CDR1 and CDR2 from the germline V gene are SGHNT and YYREEE (reference sequence). CDR3 residues: CASSPTGGRSGELFF. CDR3 in DNA: TGTGCCAGCAGCCCAACAGGGGGCCGGTCCGGGGAGCTGTTTTTT.

The chain's CDR3 is CARDSTADTQYF. CDR3 DNA: TGTGCCCGGGACAGTACGGCAGATACGCAGTATTTT. The chain employs TRBV30 and TRBJ2-3; 7 positions match TRBD1. Germline V CDR1 and CDR2: GTSNPN, SVGIG (reference sequence). This CDR3 region has 12 residues. With V trimmed by 8 bases and J by 4 bases, 6 bases remained unmatched.

This clone was counted once. The chain links TRBV29-1 to TRBJ2-3; 7 nucleotides line up with TRBD1. With V trimmed by 6 bases and J by 1 base, 7 bases remained unmatched. CDR3 length equals 14 residues. CDR1 SQVTM and CDR2 ANQGSEA come from the germline V gene. The CDR3 spells CSVIPTGGTDTQYF. CDR3 nucleotides: TGCAGCGTCATACCCACAGGGGGCACAGATACGCAGTATTTT.

The chain links TRBV2 to TRBJ1-4, with a tentative D call TRBD1 (6 bases). Trimming pared 5 bases from V and 2 bases from J, leaving 9 bases between. The CDR3 extends over 14 amino acids. Germline values: CDR1 SNHLY, CDR2 FYNNEI. CDR3 in amino acids: CASSYRGTNEKLFF. The CDR3, as DNA: TGTGCCAGCAGTTATAGGGGGACTAATGAAAAACTGTTTTTT. Filled out from reference TRBV2 and TRBJ1-4, the complete variable domain reads EPEVTQTPSHQVTQMGQEVILRCVPISNHLYFYWYRQILGQKVEFLVSFYNNEISEKSEIFDDQFSVERPDGSNFTLKIRSTKLEDSAMYFCASSYRGTNEKLFFGSGTQLSVL.